These 19 T cell receptor beta chains came from one sample sequenced in a study of response to subunit inactivated influenza vaccine (dated by TCRdb to between 2017 and 2018). Library preparation employed RT-PCR. These reads were obtained on an Illumina HiSeq 2500. The public reads were quality trimmed at Q25 with fastp and then assembled into clones with MiXCR by TCRdb, keeping productive beta chains. One record per CDR3 amino acid sequence lists the most common genes and DNA. Here the sample has hundreds of thousands of distinct CDR3 sequences; approximately 18% occur a single time. The ten largest clones represent roughly 10% of the sample. Sequencing was performed on PBMCs from blood, taken about 5 days after vaccination. Receptors originate from a man aged 45-65 years who received an inactivated influenza vaccine. Donor details come from another sample of the same person, matched by shared clones.

The chain carries TRBV5-1 and TRBJ2-5, with D perhaps TRBD2 (6 bases). The germline gives CDR1 SGHRS, CDR2 YFSETQ. CDR3 length equals 16 residues. V was trimmed by 6 bases and J by 3 bases, leaving 21 bases between them. The CDR3 here is CASTLTWRGNKETQYF. In DNA, the CDR3 is TGCGCCAGCACCCTGACCTGGCGGGGAAATAAAGAGACCCAGTACTTC.

The sample holds a few counts of this clonotype. CDR3 in amino acids: CASSLAGSNGYTF. CDR3 nucleotide sequence: TGTGCCAGCAGCTTAGCAGGATCGAATGGCTACACCTTC. This chain uses TRBV7-9 with TRBJ1-2, with D uncertain. V was trimmed by 0 bases and J by 6 bases, leaving 8 bases between them. The germline V gene has CDR1 SEHNR and CDR2 FQNEAQ (reference sequence). The CDR3 extends over 13 amino acids.

V and J are TRBV6-2 or TRBV6-3 and TRBJ2-7; 9 bases map to TRBD2. Germline loops: CDR1 MNHEY, CDR2 SVGEGT. The CDR3 extends over 13 amino acids. After removal of 10 bases from V and 2 bases from J, the junction contained 6 bases not matched to a gene. This CDR3 reads CATRASGAYEQYF. As DNA, the CDR3 is TGTGCCACCCGGGCTAGCGGGGCCTACGAGCAGTACTTC.

This clonotype was found a few times. The rearrangement links TRBV27 to TRBJ2-1; possibly TRBD1 or TRBD2 for D (5 bases each). The CDR3 spans 14 residues. V lost 7 bases and J lost 7, with 17 bases in between. The germline gives CDR1 MNHEY, CDR2 SMNVEV (reference sequence). The CDR3 DNA reads as TGTGCCAGCAATCCACTCGGGACGCATAATGAGCAGTTCTTC. It is translated as CASNPLGTHNEQFF.

This clonotype was counted only a few times. V gene TRBV12-3 or TRBV12-4 combines with J gene TRBJ2-7; 7 positions match TRBD2. Unmatched junction bases numbered 3, after V lost 5 bases and J lost 2 bases. The CDR3 runs to 13 residues. The CDR3 DNA is TGTGCCAGCAGTCGACTAGCAGCCTACGAGCAGTACTTC. Amino acid sequence: CASSRLAAYEQYF.

This clonotype was picked up a small number of times. The chain is built from TRBV6-1 and TRBJ1-1; 7 bases agree with TRBD1. CDR3 length: 15 residues. The germline CDR1 and CDR2 sequences are MNHNS and SASEGT. V lost 5 bases to trimming and J lost 0 bases; unmatched junction nucleotides: 6. For the CDR3, the DNA is TGTGCCAGCAGTAGGGACAGACTCATGAACACTGAAGCTTTCTTT. This sequence encodes CASSRDRLMNTEAFF.

This clonotype occurred many times. The V call is TRBV20-1, the J call TRBJ2-5, with 7 bases lining up with TRBD2. The CDR3 sequence is 12 residues long. J lost 5 bases, V lost 6 bases, and 6 bases had no gene match. Per germline, CDR1 DFQATT and CDR2 SNEGSKA (reference sequence). The DNA of the CDR3 is TGCAGTGCCGAAGACGGGGGGGAGACCCAGTACTTC. Translating gives CSAEDGGETQYF.

Ten or more counts support this clonotype. The chain employs TRBV7-9 and TRBJ2-2; D is unclear. Germline V CDR1 and CDR2: SEHNR, FQNEAQ (reference sequence). The CDR3 consists of 13 residues. The V and J ends lost 5 bases and 5 bases respectively, with 9 bases between them. The CDR3 here is CASSLPATGELFF. CDR3 DNA: TGTGCCAGCAGCCTGCCCGCTACCGGGGAGCTGTTTTTT.

The chain carries TRBV7-9 and TRBJ2-7; the D is unclear. The V gene lost 4 bases and the J gene lost 9 bases, with 10 bases spanning the gap. Germline V gene lookup returns CDR1 SEHNR and CDR2 FQNEAQ (reference sequence). CDR3 length: 11 residues. The CDR3 is CASSSGRGQYF. Written as DNA, the CDR3 is TGTGCCAGCAGCTCTGGACGAGGGCAGTACTTC.

This clonotype was seen more than once but under ten times. The chain's CDR3 is CASSLDLGEQFF. The CDR3 DNA follows: TGTGCCAGCAGTCTCGACCTGGGTGAGCAGTTCTTC. The chain recombines TRBV27 with TRBJ2-1; D gene uncertain. Germline assignment: CDR1 MNHEY and CDR2 SMNVEV (reference sequence). The CDR3 is 12 residues long. V lost 5 bases, J lost 9 bases, and 11 bases lay in between.

This clonotype has just a few counts. The rearrangement joins TRBV28 to TRBJ2-3; tentatively, D is TRBD1 (5 bases). Trimming left V 4 bases short and J 3 bases short, with 14 bases between. The CDR3 is 15 amino acids. Germline V gene sequence: CDR1 MDHEN, CDR2 SYDVKM. The CDR3, as DNA: TGTGCCAGCAGTTCCTTCAGGGCAGGGACAGATACGCAGTATTTT. It is translated as CASSSFRAGTDTQYF.

In this sample, this clonotype turned up a few times. The V call is TRBV4-3, the J call TRBJ1-3; no clear D gene. The CDR3 consists of 15 residues. Deletions cut 0 bases from V and 2 bases from J, with 8 bases between. Germline V CDR1 and CDR2: LGHNA, YSLEER. The CDR3 DNA sequence: TGCGCCAGCAGCCAAGATTTCCAGCCTGGAAACACCATATATTTT. The encoded protein is CASSQDFQPGNTIYF.

This clonotype was found a few times. The chain has TRBV5-6 and TRBJ2-7; TRBD2 aligns across 9 bases. The CDR3 is 16 residues long. CDR1 is SGHDT and CDR2 is YYEEEE in the germline V gene. The trim removed 4 bases at V and 2 bases at J, leaving 10 bases unmatched. The CDR3 coding sequence is TGTGCCAGCAGCCTGGCGGGGGGGGACCGCGCCTACGAGCAGTACTTC. This translates into CASSLAGGDRAYEQYF.

This clonotype was observed a few times. The rearrangement links TRBV28 to TRBJ2-2, with D uncertain. Per the germline V gene, CDR1 is MDHEN and CDR2 is SYDVKM. With 3 bases removed from V and 2 bases from J, the gap between germline ends came to 25 bases. The CDR3 sequence is 20 residues long. In DNA, the CDR3 is TGTGCCAGCAGTTTTAACTCCCTTTTGAGCCTTAAGGGAAACACCGGGGAGCTGTTTTTT. This encodes CASSFNSLLSLKGNTGELFF. The entire variable domain, with the rest obtained from reference TRBV28 and TRBJ2-2, is as follows: DVKVTQSSRYLVKRTGEKVFLECVQDMDHENMFWYRQDPGLGLRLIYFSYDVKMKEKGDIPEGYSVSREKKERFSLILESASTNQTSMYLCASSFNSLLSLKGNTGELFFGEGSRLTVL.

The rearrangement uses TRBV27 and TRBJ1-1; 7 bases are a match to TRBD1. Germline CDR1 reads MNHEY; CDR2 reads SMNVEV (reference sequence). The CDR3 runs 16 residues. Trimming cost V 6 bases and J 1 base; bases outside gene matches: 11. Here the CDR3 reads CASSLNQQGRNTEAFF. The CDR3 nucleotides read TGTGCCAGCAGCTTAAATCAACAGGGGAGGAACACTGAAGCTTTCTTT.

This rearrangement joins TRBV5-6 to TRBJ2-1, with TRBD2 matching 8 bases. V shed 2 bases, J shed 10 bases, and the junction held 11 bases outside the gene matches. The CDR3 spans 15 residues. Germline V gives CDR1 SGHDT, CDR2 YYEEEE. The CDR3 sequence: CASSFELAEPKEQFF. The CDR3 nucleotides read TGTGCCAGCAGCTTCGAACTAGCGGAGCCCAAAGAGCAGTTCTTC.

V usage is TRBV28 and J usage is TRBJ1-5; weak D call: TRBD1 (5 bases). This CDR3 is built from 14 residues. Germline values: CDR1 MDHEN, CDR2 SYDVKM. Trimming cost V 8 bases and J 2 bases, with 13 bases left between them. As DNA, the CDR3 is TGTGCCAGCGGTAAGGGAGGGGGCAATCAGCCCCAGCATTTT. Encoded protein: CASGKGGGNQPQHF.

Ten or more counts support this clonotype. This rearrangement joins TRBV3-1 to TRBJ2-7; TRBD1 matches at 7 bases. There are 14 residues in the CDR3. Germline assignment: CDR1 LGHDT and CDR2 YNNKEL (reference sequence). The V segment lost 3 bases and the J segment 2 bases; nucleotides outside the gene matches: 4. CDR3 loop: CASSQLTGPYEQYF. CDR3 nucleotides: TGTGCCAGCAGCCAGTTGACAGGGCCCTACGAGCAGTACTTC.

This clonotype was detected only a few times. The V call is TRBV6-5, the J call TRBJ2-7; 9 nucleotides align to TRBD1. V dropped 10 bases and J dropped 5; count of bases not matched to a gene: 6. Germline CDR1 MNHEY, CDR2 SVGAGI. The CDR3 loop spans 12 amino acids. For the CDR3, the DNA is TGTGCCACCGGGGACAGGGCAGACGAGCAGTACTTC. Protein sequence: CATGDRADEQYF.